The 7 T cell receptor beta chains in this list originate from one sample, sequenced in a study of regulatory T cells in long-lasting Graves disease. Time point in this sample: newly diagnosed GD, antithyroid drugs for less than 3 months. Construction of the TCR library relied on RNA isolated from PBMCs. Combining iRepertoire HTBI primers with Arm-PCR of CDR3 regions, the authors built TCR beta libraries. TCRdb recomputed calls from the multiplex PCR reads with MiXCR, one row per CDR3 protein. Of hundreds of thousands of distinct CDR3 sequences in the sample, approximately 13% were seen once. This sample was shared with a second study, whose subject was T cells in Graves' hyperthyroidism and ophthalmopathy.

The sequencing used peripheral blood mononuclear cells (PBMCs), collected at new diagnosis, from a patient treated with antithyroid drugs. The receptor source for this set is a man aged 25 to 40 with Graves disease.

This clonotype came up many times. The junction shows a germline mismatch at one end, possibly a read error. This chain joins TRBV5-1 and TRBJ1-2; D may be TRBD1 (5 bases). Looked up from germline, CDR1 is SGHRS and CDR2 is YFSETQ. CDR3 length: 11 residues. CDR3 DNA sequence: TGTGCCTCCCAGGGAAACTATGGCTACACCTTC. This gives the protein CASQGNYGYTF.

There are a few counts of this clonotype. The chain carries TRBV7-9 and TRBJ1-2, with D uncertain. CDR1 SEHNR and CDR2 FQNEAQ come from the germline V gene (reference sequence). V was clipped by 6 bases and J by 4 bases, with 12 bases between them. There are 13 residues in the CDR3. The CDR3: CASRGIDVYGYTF. The CDR3 nucleotides read TGTGCCAGCAGGGGGATAGACGTCTATGGCTACACCTTC.

The chain uses TRBV7-2 and TRBJ1-5; D not certain. Germline V gives CDR1 SGHTA, CDR2 FQGNSA. Trimming cost V 4 bases and J 2 bases, with 12 bases left between them. CDR3 length: 15 amino acids. The CDR3: CASSSGAVGNQPQHF. The CDR3 nucleotides are TGTGCCAGCAGCTCAGGAGCGGTGGGCAATCAGCCCCAGCATTTT.

This clonotype was observed many times. The chain uses TRBV7-3 and TRBJ2-1, with no clear D. Trimming shortened V by 6 bases and J by 1 base, and 7 bases separated the two germline ends. CDR3 length equals 13 residues. The germline gives CDR1 SGHTA, CDR2 FQGTGA. In DNA form, the CDR3 reads TGTGCCAGCAGTGAAGAATCCTACAATGAGCAGTTCTTC. As protein: CASSEESYNEQFF.

In its sample, this clonotype was seen many times. The genes are TRBV29-1 and TRBJ2-5; 10 nucleotides match TRBD1. The V gene end was trimmed by 7 bases and the J gene end by 4 bases; junction bases not matched to a gene: 9. The germline V gene has CDR1 SQVTM and CDR2 ANQGSEA. The length of the CDR3 is 14 residues. The CDR3 is CSGAGTGESETQYF. CDR3 DNA: TGCAGCGGGGCCGGGACAGGGGAATCAGAGACCCAGTACTTC.

In its sample, this clonotype was seen a few times. V is TRBV7-9 and J is TRBJ2-7; 12 bases line up with TRBD2. Germline V CDR1 and CDR2: SEHNR, FQNEAQ (reference sequence). This CDR3 is 16 amino acids long. With V trimmed by 3 bases and J by 2 bases, 5 bases remained unmatched. The CDR3 DNA follows: TGTGCCAGCAGCTTCCTAGCGGGAGGGGGGGCCTACGAGCAGTACTTC. Translation: CASSFLAGGGAYEQYF.

This clonotype has a count of ten or more. V gene TRBV12-3 or TRBV12-4 combines with J gene TRBJ2-2; D possibly corresponds to TRBD2 (5 bases). V shed 0 bases and J shed 8 bases, with 13 bases lying between them. This CDR3 has 15 residues. The DNA for the CDR3 is TGTGCCAGCAGTTTAGCGCCCGACCGGGGAGGGGAGCTGTTTTTT. Translation: CASSLAPDRGGELFF.